This T cell receptor (beta chain) was recorded in a study of shared clonotypes between healthy human individuals. The CDR3 length is 14 residues. CDR1 and CDR2 (germline): SGHTA, FQGNSA. V was cut by 4 bases and J by 4 bases, with 13 bases left in between. TCRdb keeps only in-frame clones here, not all; method: immunoSEQ multiplex PCR. The data hold a few hundred thousand clones, with around 86% observed a single time. Specimen: memory CD8+ T cells sorted from blood. Subset given: CD45RO+ cells pooled with CCR7-negative TemRA cells. The chain couples TRBV7-2 to TRBJ1-2, with D unclear. The TCR sequence derives from a young man in good health. The CDR3 loop is CASSSSTQFYGYTF. The CDR3 nucleotides are TGTGCCAGCAGCTCCTCGACACAGTTCTATGGCTACACCTTC.